These 14 T cell receptor beta chains originate from one sample sequenced in a study of blood T cells in healthy people across ages. PCR was performed a second time for about 6 to 12 cycles using a sample-barcoded 5' primer and a J-beta primer mix. Using its own MiXCR run on the 5' RACE reads, TCRdb lists one record per CDR3 protein. This table holds roughly 2 million distinct CDR3 sequences, roughly 49% found once. The sequencing sample was made of blood. Source of these receptors: a woman between 35 and 50 years old in good health.

Only a few counts were recorded for this clonotype. The chain is built from TRBV14 and TRBJ1-2, with D unresolved. Germline CDR1 reads SGHDN; CDR2 reads FVKESK. The V gene lost 5 bases and the J gene lost 4 bases, with 11 bases spanning the gap. The CDR3 covers 13 residues. CDR3 coding DNA: TGTGCCAGCAGCGGCGCAGGATCCTATGGCTACACCTTC. This codes for CASSGAGSYGYTF.

This chain joins TRBV6-2 or TRBV6-3 and TRBJ1-6; D gene unclear. This CDR3 contains 14 residues. The V and J ends lost 11 bases and 4 bases respectively, with 15 bases between them. CDR1 and CDR2 (germline): MNHEY, SVGEGT. CDR3 coding DNA: TGTGCCTCGGGGATGACGCTATATAATTCACCCCTCCACTTT. Amino acids: CASGMTLYNSPLHF.

V usage is TRBV7-9 and J usage is TRBJ2-7; the D gene is possibly TRBD2 (6 bases). The CDR3 is 16 residues long. V was trimmed by 5 bases and J by 4 bases, leaving 21 bases between them. Germline values: CDR1 SEHNR, CDR2 FQNEAQ (reference sequence). The CDR3 nucleotides are TGTGCCAGCAGCCACGGCGGGGACCGTCTACGATACGAGCAGTACTTC. Translating gives CASSHGGDRLRYEQYF.

The chain combines TRBV20-1 with TRBJ2-7; D call uncertain. Germline-derived CDR1 and CDR2 are DFQATT and SNEGSKA (reference sequence). Trimming removed 0 bases at V and 4 bases at J, with 13 bases between. This CDR3 is built from 14 residues. The CDR3 here is CSARDRLFGYEQYF. DNA for the CDR3: TGCAGTGCTAGAGATCGACTCTTTGGGTACGAGCAGTACTTC.

The CDR3 DNA is TGCGCCAGCAGCCAAGATCTGCGGGGGGGTCCCTACAATGAGCAGTTCTTC. Translation gives CASSQDLRGGPYNEQFF. The genes are TRBV4-3 and TRBJ2-1; 9 bases align to TRBD2. The CDR3 covers 17 residues. The V gene's germline CDR1 is LGHNA and CDR2 YSLEER. V was clipped by 0 bases and J by 2 bases; unmatched bases: 5.

This clonotype has a handful of counts. V and J are TRBV9 and TRBJ1-5; D remains unclear. In germline, CDR1 is SGDLS, CDR2 YYNGEE. The CDR3 loop spans 14 amino acids. Trimming cost V 4 bases and J 6 bases, with 14 bases left between them. Written as DNA, the CDR3 is TGTGCCAGCAGCCCTGGTGCTTTTAGTCAGCCCCAGCATTTT. It is translated as CASSPGAFSQPQHF.

This clonotype was recorded a few times. The chain has TRBV4-3 and TRBJ2-3, with D hard to call. CDR3 length equals 16 residues. V shed 0 bases and J shed 6 bases, with 16 bases lying between them. Germline V gene lookup returns CDR1 LGHNA and CDR2 YSLEER. CDR3 nucleotides: TGCGCCAGCAGCCAAGAGCGAGTAGCTATCTGGGATACGCAGTATTTT. It translates to CASSQERVAIWDTQYF.

The chain is built from TRBV7-2 and TRBJ1-2; the match to TRBD1 covers 7 bases. Germline assignment: CDR1 SGHTA and CDR2 FQGNSA. The CDR3 length is 16 residues. With V trimmed by 5 bases and J by 2 bases, 11 bases remained unmatched. The CDR3 DNA reads as TGTGCCAGCAGCGGGGACGGGACAGTTCTCAACTATGGCTACACCTTC. It is translated as CASSGDGTVLNYGYTF.

CDR3 sequence: CATSRGGRARGESATQYF. The CDR3 DNA reads as TGTGCCACCAGCAGAGGTGGAAGGGCCAGGGGGGAGTCGGCTACGCAGTATTTT. This chain connects TRBV15 to TRBJ2-3, with a tentative D call TRBD1 (7 bases). The ends were cut back, 1 base at V and 8 bases at J, with 25 bases in the middle. Germline-derived CDR1 and CDR2 are LNHNV and YYDKDF (reference sequence). The CDR3 contains 18 residues.

CDR3 amino acids: CASSLFSGADEQYF. Here the CDR3 DNA reads TGTGCCAGCAGTTTATTCTCTGGAGCCGACGAGCAGTACTTC. This chain joins TRBV27 and TRBJ2-5; D is undetermined. Judging by the DNA end, TRBJ2-7 fits better; the J call may be wrong. This CDR3 is 14 amino acids long. Looked up from germline, CDR1 is MNHEY and CDR2 is SMNVEV (reference sequence).

There are many counts of this clonotype. V usage is TRBV11-1 and J usage is TRBJ2-7, with D perhaps matching TRBD1 (8 bases). Germline CDR1 SGHAT, CDR2 FQDESV (reference sequence). This CDR3 spans 15 amino acids. Deletions cut 5 bases from V and 3 bases from J, with 17 bases between. The CDR3 spells CASSLDRGGIYEQYF. In nucleotides, the CDR3 is TGTGCCAGCAGCCTAGACAGGGGAGGGATCTACGAGCAGTACTTC. Complete variable domain (other parts from reference TRBV11-1 and TRBJ2-7): EAEVAQSPRYKITEKSQAVAFWCDPISGHATLYWYRQILGQGPELLVQFQDESVVDDSQLPKDRFSAERLKGVDSTLKIQPAELGDSAMYLCASSLDRGGIYEQYFGPGTRLTVT.

The chain is built from TRBV10-3 and TRBJ2-5; 9 nucleotides line up with TRBD2. The germline V gene has CDR1 ENHRY and CDR2 SYGVKD. This CDR3 spans 15 amino acids. The trim removed 7 bases at V and 3 bases at J, leaving 9 bases unmatched. CDR3 in amino acids: CAINDVASGKETQYF. The CDR3 DNA reads as TGTGCCATCAATGATGTGGCTAGCGGGAAAGAGACCCAGTACTTC.

V and J are TRBV11-3 and TRBJ2-3, with D possibly being TRBD1 or TRBD2 (5 bases each). The germline gives CDR1 SGHNT, CDR2 YENEEA. The CDR3 consists of 16 residues. CDR3: CTYSKTLGDSTDTQYF. The CDR3 DNA sequence: TGTACATATTCGAAGACGCTGGGGGATAGCACAGATACGCAGTATTTT.

This chain uses TRBV7-9 with TRBJ1-5; the D gene is possibly TRBD1 (6 bases). The CDR3 covers 15 residues. Germline V lookup: CDR1 SEHNR, CDR2 FQNEAQ (reference sequence). Trimming left V 5 bases short and J 5 bases short, with 16 bases between. The CDR3 DNA is TGTGCCAGCAGCCCCGGGGGGGGCCCATATCAGCCCCAGCATTTT. It codes for CASSPGGGPYQPQHF.